These 14 T cell receptor beta chains originate from one sample sequenced in a study of T cells in Graves' hyperthyroidism and ophthalmopathy. From RNA transcripts, TCR beta CDR3 regions were amplified. With the HTBI primer set, the TCR CDR3 went through a first round of RT-PCR. TCRdb used MiXCR to reprocess the multiplex PCR reads, holding one entry per CDR3 protein. The profile covers 450,000 to 650,000 distinct CDR3 sequences, with about a sixth appearing a single time and approximately 15% taken by the ten largest. The sequenced sample was blood. All receptors derive from a woman younger than 35 with Graves' ophthalmopathy.

This clonotype has more than one count but fewer than ten. J is TRBJ2-2 and V is TRBV6-5; 13 nucleotides line up with TRBD2. CDR1 MNHEY and CDR2 SVGAGI come from the germline V gene. The CDR3 is 17 residues long. J lost 7 bases, V lost 2 bases, and 7 bases had no gene match. CDR3 protein: CASSYRTSGRSGGELFF. The CDR3 nucleotides are TGTGCCAGCAGTTACCGGACTAGCGGGAGATCCGGCGGGGAGCTGTTTTTT.

The rearrangement uses TRBV20-1 and TRBJ1-1, with D possibly being TRBD1 (6 bases). V dropped 0 bases and J dropped 1 base, with 21 bases sitting between them. This CDR3 spans 18 amino acids. Germline V gene lookup returns CDR1 DFQATT and CDR2 SNEGSKA (reference sequence). The CDR3: CSARDPRPRGGQNTEAFF. As DNA, the CDR3 is TGCAGTGCTAGAGATCCACGGCCTCGGGGGGGCCAGAACACTGAAGCTTTCTTT.

This clonotype was seen only a few times. The chain links TRBV6-2 or TRBV6-3 to TRBJ2-7, with D possibly TRBD1 on 7 matching bases. Trimming stripped 4 bases from V and 1 base from J, with 14 bases between. The CDR3 consists of 15 residues. Germline V CDR1 and CDR2: MNHEY, SVGEGT. CDR3 in amino acids: CASSFNAGGSYEQYF. The CDR3 nucleotides are TGTGCCAGCAGTTTTAACGCAGGGGGGTCCTACGAGCAGTACTTC.

At least ten counts were recorded for this clonotype. This sequence joins TRBV11-2 and TRBJ1-2, with 8 bases fitting TRBD1. The V and J ends lost 5 bases and 3 bases, in that order; junction bases with no gene match: 8. CDR3 length: 15 residues. The germline V gene encodes CDR1 SGHAT and CDR2 FQNNGV. The CDR3 reads CASSITRQGYYGYTF. The DNA for the CDR3 is TGTGCCAGCAGCATAACCCGACAGGGGTACTATGGCTACACCTTC.

V is TRBV7-2 and J is TRBJ2-2, with D perhaps being TRBD1 or TRBD2 (5 bases each). The CDR3 consists of 16 residues. V gave up 5 bases and J gave up 5 bases, with 18 bases separating them. Germline CDR1 reads SGHTA; CDR2 reads FQGNSA. CDR3 in amino acids: CASSRFGGVKTGELFF. The CDR3 DNA follows: TGTGCCAGCAGCCGATTTGGGGGAGTAAAAACCGGGGAGCTGTTTTTT.

This clonotype was detected a few times. V usage is TRBV18 and J usage is TRBJ2-1, with 7 nucleotides matching TRBD1. The germline gives CDR1 KGHSH, CDR2 LQKENI. CDR3 length: 16 amino acids. The V segment lost 3 bases and the J segment 8 bases; nucleotides outside the gene matches: 13. CDR3 sequence reads: CASSPGDRPEFYEQFF. Written as DNA, the CDR3 is TGTGCCAGCTCACCCGGGGACAGACCTGAATTTTATGAGCAGTTCTTC.

The chain combines TRBV6-1 with TRBJ1-2; perhaps TRBD1 as D (6 bases). Germline V gene sequence: CDR1 MNHNS, CDR2 SASEGT. The CDR3 is made up of 13 amino acids. V was shortened by 6 bases and J by 2 bases, with 10 bases between the two germline ends. CDR3 loop: CASRLGQNYGYTF. The CDR3 nucleotides are TGTGCCAGCAGACTTGGACAGAACTATGGCTACACCTTC.

This clonotype showed up many times. This chain connects TRBV12-3 or TRBV12-4 to TRBJ2-3; 13 nucleotides line up with TRBD2. V lost 5 bases, J lost 3 bases, and 8 bases stayed unmatched. The CDR3 sequence is 17 residues long. The CDR3 sequence is CASSVRTSGSPTDTQYF. As DNA, the CDR3 is TGTGCCAGCAGTGTACGGACTAGCGGGAGTCCAACAGATACGCAGTATTTT.

This clonotype was counted between two and nine times. This could be a read error, since a much larger clone is one nucleotide away. The chain combines TRBV2 with TRBJ1-1; D is unclear. V lost 6 bases and J 3 bases, leaving 14 bases between the germline ends. Germline CDR1 and CDR2: SNHLY and FYNNEI. The CDR3 consists of 14 residues. The CDR3 DNA sequence: TGTGCCAGCAGAGGACGGGTTGGTTACACTGAAGCTTTCTTT. Its protein is CASRGRVGYTEAFF.

The chain is built from TRBV7-8 and TRBJ2-1; 7 bases are a match to TRBD1. The CDR3 sequence is 18 residues long. With V trimmed by 2 bases and J by 0 bases, 10 bases remained unmatched. Germline CDR1 reads SGHVS; CDR2 reads FQNEAQ. The CDR3 sequence: CASSLMRGPPSSYNEQFF. In DNA, the CDR3 is TGTGCCAGCAGCTTAATGAGGGGGCCACCTAGCTCCTACAATGAGCAGTTCTTC.

This clonotype appeared many times. The chain carries TRBV12-3 or TRBV12-4 and TRBJ2-5, with 9 positions matching TRBD1. The J segment lost 4 bases and the V segment lost 3 bases, leaving 3 bases of the junction unmatched. There are 14 residues in the CDR3. The CDR3 protein is CASSFRDRVETQYF. CDR3 in DNA: TGTGCCAGCAGTTTCCGGGACAGGGTAGAGACCCAGTACTTC.

This clonotype was seen only a few times. The rearrangement joins TRBV6-1 to TRBJ2-7, with 8 bases lining up with TRBD1. The V gene end was trimmed by 11 bases and the J gene end by 6 bases; junction bases not matched to a gene: 12. The CDR3 spans 13 residues. Germline V gene sequence: CDR1 MNHNS, CDR2 SASEGT. This CDR3 reads CAGSTTGEFEQYF. The CDR3 DNA sequence: TGTGCCGGATCAACGACAGGGGAGTTCGAGCAGTACTTC.

The chain is built from TRBV12-3 or TRBV12-4 and TRBJ2-3, with 13 positions matching TRBD2. V lost 6 bases to trimming and J lost 4 bases; unmatched junction nucleotides: 7. The CDR3 is 16 residues long. CDR3 amino acids: CASSRTSGSSADTQYF. The CDR3 nucleotides are TGTGCCAGCAGCCGGACTAGCGGGAGTAGTGCAGATACGCAGTATTTT.

This clonotype was picked up many times. The J gene is TRBJ2-7, the V gene TRBV11-1, with D perhaps matching TRBD1 (6 bases). The CDR3 has 13 amino acids. Germline V gene data show CDR1 as SGHAT and CDR2 as FQDESV (reference sequence). V was trimmed by 5 bases and J by 7 bases, leaving 15 bases between them. CDR3 residues: CASSVGQFLEQYF. CDR3 sequence (DNA): TGTGCCAGCAGCGTCGGACAGTTTCTAGAGCAGTACTTC.